This TCR beta chain was captured in a study of blood T cell repertoires in COVID-19. For the study at large: Acute and convalescent COVID-19 specimens originated in the United States, Italy and Spain. Sources were T cells, B-cell-depleted T cells, or PBMCs; the material itself was cDNA or gDNA.

The data were produced by immunoSEQ multiplex PCR, yet TCRdb's version contains in-frame clones alone and is incomplete. The top ten clones hold around 1.9% of a sample with 250,000 to 300,000 clones, around 90% of them seen once. Seattle's cohort entered during active infection and was followed longitudinally. Germline CDR1 is SGHTA and CDR2 is FQGNSA. There are 13 residues in the CDR3. Between the trimmed V and J ends, which lost 2 bases and 7 bases, there was a span of 11 bases. The sample comprised peripheral blood. The source is a woman aged 60 to 75 with COVID-19, enrolled during active disease. The V gene is TRBV7-2, the J gene TRBJ1-1; weak D call: TRBD1 (6 bases). In DNA form, the CDR3 reads TGTGCCAGCAGCTTATATATAGGGGGTGAAGCTTTCTTT. Translating it yields CASSLYIGGEAFF.